The 21 T cell receptor beta chains presented below share a single source sample, sequenced in a study of blood T cell repertoires in COVID-19. This table comes from immunoSEQ multiplex PCR, and its TCRdb copy is limited to in-frame clones, with some not included. The sample shows under 250,000 clones, around 84% of them seen only once. Input material: peripheral blood. The receptor set was obtained from a man aged 45-65 years with active or convalescent COVID-19.

The CDR3 loop is CSASGGAAYNEQFF. In DNA, the CDR3 is TGCAGTGCTAGTGGCGGGGCGGCCTACAATGAGCAGTTCTTC. The gene calls are TRBV20-1 and TRBJ2-1; D may be TRBD2 (6 bases). Germline CDR1 is DFQATT and CDR2 is SNEGSKA (reference sequence). V shed 3 bases and J shed 2 bases, with 11 bases lying between them. CDR3 length: 14 residues.

The chain combines TRBV27 with TRBJ2-1, with 13 nucleotides matching TRBD2. V trimming: 5 bases; J trimming: 0 bases; junction bases outside the gene matches: 7. This CDR3 contains 18 residues. The germline V gene has CDR1 MNHEY and CDR2 SMNVEV (reference sequence). CDR3 amino acids: CASSKTSGRPSSYNEQFF. The CDR3 DNA is TGTGCCAGCAGTAAGACTAGCGGGAGGCCGAGCTCCTACAATGAGCAGTTCTTC.

V is TRBV9 and J is TRBJ2-1; the match to TRBD2 covers 7 bases. The germline V gene encodes CDR1 SGDLS and CDR2 YYNGEE. With 1 base clipped from V and 7 bases from J, the junction kept 8 bases outside the gene matches. CDR3 length: 15 amino acids. The CDR3 reads CASSVIGGRGNEQFF. CDR3 nucleotide sequence: TGTGCCAGCAGCGTAATTGGCGGGAGAGGGAATGAGCAGTTCTTC. The full variable domain, its missing parts supplied by reference TRBV9 and TRBJ2-1, is DSGVTQTPKHLITATGQRVTLRCSPRSGDLSVYWYQQSLDQGLQFLIQYYNGEERAKGNILERFSAQQFPDLHSELNLSSLELGDSALYFCASSVIGGRGNEQFFGPGTRLTVL.

The chain uses TRBV6-2 or TRBV6-3 and TRBJ1-5; D remains unclear. The CDR3 runs 11 residues. Trimming left V 5 bases short and J 9 bases short, with 8 bases between. Germline CDR1 is MNHEY and CDR2 is SVGEGT. The CDR3 here is CASSRPGPQHF. The CDR3 DNA reads as TGTGCCAGCAGTCGCCCCGGGCCCCAGCATTTT.

The rearrangement uses TRBV11-2 and TRBJ1-1; D not resolved. The CDR3 runs to 14 residues. Germline V gene lookup returns CDR1 SGHAT and CDR2 FQNNGV. Trimming cost V 2 bases and J 0 bases, with 7 bases left between them. This CDR3 reads CASSLMSLNTEAFF. Written as DNA, the CDR3 is TGTGCCAGCAGCTTAATGTCTTTGAACACTGAAGCTTTCTTT.

This clone was picked up one time. The rearrangement joins TRBV23-1 to TRBJ2-1, with a possible D match to TRBD2 (5 bases). TRBV23-1 is designated an ORF whose function remains uncertain. The CDR3 runs 14 residues. Trimming stripped 4 bases from V and 8 bases from J, with 15 bases between. CDR3 residues: CASSPRGPWDEQFF. The CDR3 nucleotides are TGCGCCAGCAGTCCCCGGGGTCCCTGGGATGAGCAGTTCTTC.

V usage is TRBV3-1 (or the pseudogene TRBV3-2) and J usage is TRBJ1-6; D may be TRBD1 (6 bases). In germline, CDR1 is LGHDT, CDR2 YNNKEL (reference sequence). Trimming took 3 bases from V and 6 from J, leaving 12 bases between them. The CDR3 runs to 15 residues. CDR3 in DNA: TGTGCCAGCAGCCATACCGACAGGATTAATTCACCCCTCCACTTT. Translated: CASSHTDRINSPLHF.

The rearrangement links TRBV5-8 to TRBJ1-4, with 7 bases identical to TRBD1. Trimming took 0 bases from V and 3 from J; bases not matched to a gene: 2. The CDR3 loop spans 15 amino acids. Germline CDR1 SGHTS, CDR2 YDEGEE. The CDR3 coding sequence is TGTGCCAGCAGCTTGGGGACAGGCGCTAATGAAAAACTGTTTTTT. Translated: CASSLGTGANEKLFF. Full variable domain (outside the CDR3, taken from reference TRBV5-8 and TRBJ1-4): EAGVTQSPTHLIKTRGQQATLRCSPISGHTSVYWYQQALGLGLQFLLWYDEGEERNRGNFPPRFSGRQFPNYSSELNVNALELEDSALYLCASSLGTGANEKLFFGSGTQLSVL.

The chain joins TRBV19 to TRBJ1-4, with TRBD1 as a possible D gene (6 bases). The CDR3 length is 14 residues. The V end was cut by 2 bases, the J end by 6 bases, with 10 bases between. Germline lookup yields CDR1 LNHDA and CDR2 SQIVND (reference sequence). CDR3 sequence: CASSISRGYEKLFF. In DNA, the CDR3 is TGTGCCAGTAGTATATCCAGGGGATATGAAAAACTGTTTTTT.

The chain links TRBV6-6 to TRBJ1-1; no definite D call. This CDR3 spans 13 amino acids. Germline-derived CDR1 and CDR2 are MNHNY and SVGAGI (reference sequence). Trimming left V 6 bases short and J 7 bases short, with 15 bases between. Written as DNA, the CDR3 is TGTGCCAGCAGCTCACCGGCGACACTTGAAGCTTTCTTT. Translating it yields CASSSPATLEAFF.

The rearrangement links TRBV6-5 to TRBJ1-2; D not certain. The ends were cut back, 7 bases at V and 4 bases at J, with 16 bases in the middle. The CDR3 is 14 residues long. CDR1 is MNHEY and CDR2 is SVGAGI in the germline V gene. CDR3 nucleotide sequence: TGTGCCAGCAAGAAGGACGGGCGGGCCTATGGCTACACCTTC. This codes for CASKKDGRAYGYTF.

The chain uses TRBV7-9 and TRBJ2-2; 12 bases line up with TRBD1. This CDR3 spans 15 amino acids. The V gene's germline CDR1 is SEHNR and CDR2 FQNEAQ (reference sequence). V trimming: 8 bases; J trimming: 5 bases; junction bases outside the gene matches: 6. CDR3 amino acids: CASVGDRGQTGELFF. CDR3 in DNA: TGTGCCAGCGTGGGGGACAGGGGGCAAACCGGGGAGCTGTTTTTT. Looking up the rest from reference TRBV7-9 and TRBJ2-2 gives the full variable domain: DTGVSQNPRHKITKRGQNVTFRCDPISEHNRLYWYRQTLGQGPEFLTYFQNEAQLEKSRLLSDRFSAERPKGSFSTLEIQRTEQGDSAMYLCASVGDRGQTGELFFGEGSRLTVL.

The V call is TRBV29-1, the J call TRBJ2-3; TRBD2 agrees at 8 bases. CDR3 size: 16 residues. V was clipped by 5 bases and J by 5 bases; unmatched bases: 15. Per the germline V gene, CDR1 is SQVTM and CDR2 is ANQGSEA. CDR3: CSVSRDMTRGGDTQYF. The CDR3 bases are TGCAGCGTTTCGCGGGACATGACTCGGGGGGGAGATACGCAGTATTTT.

The V gene is TRBV27, the J gene TRBJ2-1, with TRBD1 matching 8 bases. CDR1 and CDR2 (germline): MNHEY, SMNVEV (reference sequence). The CDR3 has 15 residues. The ends lost 5 bases at V and 4 bases at J; junction bases unmatched: 7. Here the CDR3 DNA reads TGTGCCAGCAGTCTTAGGACAGGGCCTTACAATGAGCAGTTCTTC. The encoded protein is CASSLRTGPYNEQFF.

This clone was seen once. The chain carries TRBV6-5 and TRBJ1-3; unclear D gene. The CDR3 contains 14 residues. Germline CDR1 MNHEY, CDR2 SVGAGI. V was trimmed by 11 bases and J by 2 bases, leaving 16 bases between them. CDR3 sequence (DNA): TGTGCCCAGGTCCAAGTTGGTCCTGGAAACACCATATATTTT. It yields the protein CAQVQVGPGNTIYF.

The chain recombines TRBV27 with TRBJ1-4; no clear D gene. The V end lost 6 bases, the J end lost 0 bases, and 11 bases lay between the germline ends. CDR1 is MNHEY, CDR2 SMNVEV, per germline (reference sequence). The CDR3 consists of 15 residues. CDR3 in amino acids: CASRRLRTTNEKLFF. CDR3 sequence (DNA): TGTGCCAGCAGACGCCTCAGGACAACTAATGAAAAACTGTTTTTT. Full variable domain (rest looked up from reference TRBV27 and TRBJ1-4): EAQVTQNPRYLITVTGKKLTVTCSQNMNHEYMSWYRQDPGLGLRQIYYSMNVEVTDKGDVPEGYKVSRKEKRNFPLILESPSPNQTSLYFCASRRLRTTNEKLFFGSGTQLSVL.

The V gene is TRBV28, the J gene TRBJ1-2, with 7 bases matching TRBD1. CDR1 is MDHEN and CDR2 is SYDVKM in the germline V gene. The CDR3 sequence is 15 residues long. V was clipped by 2 bases and J by 2 bases; unmatched bases: 5. The CDR3, as DNA: TGTGCCAGCAGTTTAAGAGGGGGCGAAAACTATGGCTACACCTTC. It specifies CASSLRGGENYGYTF.

V is TRBV6-5 and J is TRBJ2-7; no firm D call. The CDR3 consists of 15 residues. Trimming left V 5 bases short and J 2 bases short, with 16 bases between. Germline CDR1 reads MNHEY; CDR2 reads SVGAGI. In DNA, the CDR3 is TGTGCCAGCAGTCCTGGGCCGTACCCAACCTACGAGCAGTACTTC. It is translated as CASSPGPYPTYEQYF.

The V and J genes are TRBV24-1 and TRBJ2-1; 8 bases are shared with TRBD2. The CDR3 sequence is 17 residues long. With V trimmed by 0 bases and J by 2 bases, 5 bases remained unmatched. Per the germline V gene, CDR1 is KGHDR and CDR2 is SFDVKD. The CDR3 loop is CATSDLSGGETYNEQFF. The CDR3 DNA follows: TGTGCCACCAGTGATTTGTCGGGGGGGGAGACCTACAATGAGCAGTTCTTC.

A single count supports this clone. The chain recombines TRBV5-1 with TRBJ1-4; 9 bases are shared with TRBD1. The ends lost 1 base at V and 8 bases at J; junction bases unmatched: 3. Germline V gives CDR1 SGHRS, CDR2 YFSETQ. This CDR3 is built from 14 residues. The CDR3 loop is CASSLTGGSEKLFF. In nucleotides, the CDR3 is TGCGCCAGCAGCTTGACAGGGGGCAGCGAAAAACTGTTTTTT.

The V gene is TRBV7-2, the J gene TRBJ2-5; 7 bases match TRBD1. With 6 bases clipped from V and 3 bases from J, the junction kept 4 bases outside the gene matches. This CDR3 is 13 amino acids long. Germline V gene sequence: CDR1 SGHTA, CDR2 FQGNSA. For the CDR3, the DNA is TGTGCCAGCAGGAGGGGGCTAAAAGAGACCCAGTACTTC. Protein: CASRRGLKETQYF.